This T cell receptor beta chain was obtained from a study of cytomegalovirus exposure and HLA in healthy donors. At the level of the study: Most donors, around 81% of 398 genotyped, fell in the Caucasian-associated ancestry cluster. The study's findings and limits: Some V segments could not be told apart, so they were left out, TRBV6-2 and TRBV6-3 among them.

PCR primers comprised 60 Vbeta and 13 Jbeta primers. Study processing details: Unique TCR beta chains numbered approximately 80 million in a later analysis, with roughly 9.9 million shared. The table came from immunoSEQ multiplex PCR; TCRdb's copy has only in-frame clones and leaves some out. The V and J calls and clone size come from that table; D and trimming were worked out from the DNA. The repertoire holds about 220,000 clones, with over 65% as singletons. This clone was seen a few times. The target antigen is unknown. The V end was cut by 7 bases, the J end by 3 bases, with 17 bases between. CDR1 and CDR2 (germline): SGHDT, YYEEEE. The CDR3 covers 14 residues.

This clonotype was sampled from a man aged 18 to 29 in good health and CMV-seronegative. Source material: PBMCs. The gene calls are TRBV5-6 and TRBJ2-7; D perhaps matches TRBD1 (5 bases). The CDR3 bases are TGTGCCAGCGCGTTCAGGGCCTACGTCTACGAGCAGTACTTC. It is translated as CASAFRAYVYEQYF.